This passage covers 28 T cell receptor beta chains from one sample sequenced in a study of post-analysis software for immune sequencing data. Sequencing libraries made from TCR beta cDNA carried unique molecular identifiers. TCRdb called the PCR reads again in MiXCR, with one record for every CDR3 protein. Of roughly 730,000 distinct CDR3 sequences in the sample, 25% to 30% were seen once. The antigens of these receptors remain unknown. Study findings and constraints: Among five TRBV segments more frequent in patients than controls were TRBV5-6, TRBV5-1 and TRBV20-1.

The source material was blood. These receptors were taken from a girl aged 10-17 years with multiple sclerosis.

J is TRBJ2-7 and V is TRBV20-1; D gene uncertain. Germline loops: CDR1 DFQATT, CDR2 SNEGSKA (reference sequence). V shed 7 bases and J shed 7 bases, with 14 bases lying between them. CDR3 length: 11 amino acids. CDR3 residues: CSEERDNEQYF. In nucleotides, the CDR3 is TGCAGTGAGGAGCGTGACAATGAGCAGTACTTC.

This clonotype has just a few counts. The CDR3 bases are TGTGCCAGCAACCGAAATGGGGGAGAGACCCAGTACTTC. Residues: CASNRNGGETQYF. The genes are TRBV2 and TRBJ2-5; D is tentatively TRBD1 or TRBD2 (5 bases each). Trimming shortened V by 7 bases and J by 4 bases, and 13 bases separated the two germline ends. The CDR3 loop spans 13 amino acids. Per the germline V gene, CDR1 is SNHLY and CDR2 is FYNNEI.

The CDR3 protein is CASSLDRGPVNEQFF. CDR3 DNA sequence: TGCGCCAGCAGCCTCGACAGGGGGCCGGTGAATGAGCAGTTCTTC. J is TRBJ2-1 and V is TRBV5-1, with 10 bases fitting TRBD1. Germline loops: CDR1 SGHRS, CDR2 YFSETQ. CDR3 length: 15 residues. Trimming removed 4 bases from V and 7 bases from J; junction bases left unmatched: 8.

This clonotype was detected ten times or more. The chain recombines TRBV29-1 with TRBJ2-7, with 8 nucleotides matching TRBD2. The end of the DNA is better explained by TRBJ2-4, so the J call may be wrong. Germline V gene sequence: CDR1 SQVTM, CDR2 ANQGSEA. This CDR3 is built from 12 residues. CDR3 DNA sequence: TGCAGCGTTTTTCCGGGGGGGAACATTCAGTACTTC. Its translation: CSVFPGGNIQYF.

On this clonotype itself: This may stem from a read error, because a much larger clone lies one nucleotide away. The chain joins TRBV29-1 to TRBJ2-3, with D maybe TRBD2 (5 bases). The V and J ends lost 3 bases and 8 bases respectively, with 6 bases between them. CDR1 SQVTM and CDR2 ANQGSEA come from the germline V gene. The CDR3 has 10 residues. The CDR3 reads CSVEAGTQYF. CDR3 nucleotides: TGCAGCGTTGAGGCGGGTACGCAGTATTTT.

The chain uses TRBV5-5 and TRBJ2-2, with D possibly being TRBD1 (5 bases). Trimming took 3 bases from V and 9 from J, leaving 15 bases between them. The CDR3 has 14 residues. Germline CDR1 reads SGHKS; CDR2 reads YYEKEE (reference sequence). The CDR3 loop reads CASSWSRANWELFF. The CDR3 DNA reads TGTGCCAGCAGCTGGTCCAGGGCCAACTGGGAGCTGTTTTTT.

This clonotype has more than one count but fewer than ten. V usage is TRBV15 and J usage is TRBJ2-1; tentative D call: TRBD1 (5 bases). Germline V gene data show CDR1 as LNHNV and CDR2 as YYDKDF (reference sequence). V lost 0 bases to trimming and J lost 3 bases, with 12 bases between them. CDR3 length equals 16 residues. CDR3 coding DNA: TGTGCCACCAGCAGAGACCCAGGGTTACTCTACAATGAGCAGTTCTTC. This encodes CATSRDPGLLYNEQFF.

This clonotype was seen a few times. V is TRBV9 and J is TRBJ2-4; D gene ambiguous. The DNA end is more similar to TRBJ2-7, so the J call may be wrong. Germline loops: CDR1 SGDLS, CDR2 YYNGEE. This CDR3 has 10 residues. The chain's CDR3 is CASTRNEQYF. CDR3 nucleotides: TGTGCCAGCACTAGAAACGAGCAGTACTTC.

The chain has TRBV2 and TRBJ2-1; tentatively, D is TRBD2 (6 bases). CDR1 SNHLY and CDR2 FYNNEI come from the germline V gene. The CDR3 extends over 14 amino acids. Trimming left V 7 bases short and J 8 bases short, with 18 bases between. The CDR3 spells CASIAREVSDEQFF. As DNA, the CDR3 is TGTGCCAGCATTGCCAGGGAGGTCAGCGATGAGCAGTTCTTC.

This chain joins TRBV14 and TRBJ2-7; D may be TRBD2 (6 bases). Looked up from germline, CDR1 is SGHDN and CDR2 is FVKESK. Between the trimmed V and J ends, which lost 6 bases and 2 bases, there was a span of 11 bases. This CDR3 comprises 13 residues. The CDR3 here is CASRRDATYEQYF. CDR3 sequence (DNA): TGTGCCAGCAGGCGGGACGCCACCTACGAGCAGTACTTC.

The chain has TRBV7-2 and TRBJ2-1; 7 nucleotides match TRBD1. CDR3 size: 15 residues. Germline V lookup: CDR1 SGHTA, CDR2 FQGNSA. The V and J ends lost 1 base and 8 bases, in that order; junction bases with no gene match: 8. The DNA of the CDR3 is TGTGCCAGCAGCTTAGAGGGGGCCAAACTAGATGAGCAGTTCTTC. Translated, it gives CASSLEGAKLDEQFF.

There are a few counts of this clonotype. The V gene is TRBV4-3, the J gene TRBJ2-2; the D gene is possibly TRBD1 (6 bases). Trimming cost V 0 bases and J 2 bases, with 10 bases left between them. The CDR3 contains 16 residues. The germline V gene encodes CDR1 LGHNA and CDR2 YSLEER. DNA for the CDR3: TGCGCCAGCAGCCAAGATTGGGGACAAAACACCGGGGAGCTGTTTTTT. Translated, it gives CASSQDWGQNTGELFF.

This clonotype has just a few counts. CDR3 protein: CASSSGLLANYGYTF. In DNA form, the CDR3 reads TGTGCCAGCAGCTCCGGGCTCTTAGCTAACTATGGCTACACCTTC. The gene calls are TRBV27 and TRBJ1-2; no reliable D call. CDR1 and CDR2 from the germline V gene are MNHEY and SMNVEV (reference sequence). V lost 6 bases and J 0 bases, leaving 14 bases between the germline ends. The CDR3 runs to 15 residues.

The table lists this clonotype with a count of one. The chain recombines TRBV28 with TRBJ2-7; the D is unclear. The V end was cut by 11 bases, the J end by 3 bases, with 14 bases between. The CDR3 length is 12 residues. Germline values: CDR1 MDHEN, CDR2 SYDVKM. CDR3 in DNA: TGTGCCGGCCAATGGGGTATCTACGAGCAGTACTTC. Translated: CAGQWGIYEQYF. Looking up the rest from reference TRBV28 and TRBJ2-7 gives the full variable domain: DVKVTQSSRYLVKRTGEKVFLECVQDMDHENMFWYRQDPGLGLRLIYFSYDVKMKEKGDIPEGYSVSREKKERFSLILESASTNQTSMYLCAGQWGIYEQYFGPGTRLTVT.

The chain has TRBV4-3 and TRBJ2-3; 7 nucleotides match TRBD2. CDR3 length: 17 residues. Germline V CDR1 and CDR2: LGHNA, YSLEER. The junction had 9 bases not matched to a gene; V was cut back by 0 bases and J by 3 bases. The chain's CDR3 is CASSQDRGGLGTDTQYF. The CDR3 region has the DNA TGCGCCAGCAGCCAAGATCGGGGAGGGTTAGGGACAGATACGCAGTATTTT.

This clonotype showed up just a few times. The J gene is TRBJ2-1, the V gene TRBV4-3; the D is unclear. The germline V and J ends were trimmed by 0 bases and 9 bases, with 12 bases remaining between them. Germline assignment: CDR1 LGHNA and CDR2 YSLEER. The CDR3 sequence is 14 residues long. CDR3 residues: CASSQDREEGEQFF. The CDR3 bases are TGCGCCAGCAGCCAAGATCGCGAGGAAGGTGAGCAGTTCTTC.

This clonotype was found a few times. The V and J genes are TRBV20-1 and TRBJ1-5, with D unresolved. Deletions cut 3 bases from V and 4 bases from J, with 13 bases between. The CDR3 sequence is 14 residues long. The germline gives CDR1 DFQATT, CDR2 SNEGSKA (reference sequence). The CDR3 reads CSASRPATNQPQHF. The CDR3 nucleotides read TGCAGTGCTAGTCGGCCGGCAACAAATCAGCCCCAGCATTTT.

This chain uses TRBV13 with TRBJ2-7, with D perhaps TRBD2 (6 bases). The V and J ends lost 0 bases and 3 bases respectively, with 12 bases between them. This CDR3 is 15 amino acids long. Germline assignment: CDR1 PRHDT and CDR2 FYEKMQ (reference sequence). DNA of the CDR3: TGTGCCAGCAGCTTAGGGGGAGGCAGAATCTACGAGCAGTACTTC. Translation gives CASSLGGGRIYEQYF.

The V and J genes are TRBV12-3 or TRBV12-4 and TRBJ2-5; 7 bases are shared with TRBD1. The CDR3 is 15 residues long. The junction had 7 bases not matched to a gene; V was cut back by 1 base and J by 5 bases. The CDR3 nucleotides are TGTGCCAGCAGTTTAGAGACAGGGAGTCGGGAGACCCAGTACTTC. Its protein product is CASSLETGSRETQYF.

Concerning this clonotype itself: The junction shows a germline mismatch at one end, possibly a read error. The rearrangement joins TRBV5-1 to TRBJ1-2; unclear D gene. Germline loops: CDR1 SGHRS, CDR2 YFSETQ. CDR3 length equals 13 residues. DNA for the CDR3: TGCGCCAGCAGCTCGGACGCCCCCTATGGCCACACCTTC. Its protein is CASSSDAPYGHTF.

This clonotype turned up a few times. This chain connects TRBV7-2 to TRBJ1-2; D is ambiguous. From germline, CDR1 is SGHTA and CDR2 FQGNSA. CDR3 length: 14 residues. V was pared by 1 base and J by 4 bases, with 10 bases between. In nucleotides, the CDR3 is TGTGCCAGCAGCTTAGGGCAGTGGTCCTATGGCTACACCTTC. Translation: CASSLGQWSYGYTF.

V is TRBV29-1 and J is TRBJ2-4, with D perhaps matching TRBD2 (6 bases). The CDR3 totals 13 residues. Germline CDR1 is SQVTM and CDR2 is ANQGSEA. V lost 3 bases, J lost 6 bases, and 12 bases lay in between. The CDR3 coding sequence is TGCAGCGTTGAGGGGACTGGGGGAAACATTCAGTACTTC. Amino acids: CSVEGTGGNIQYF. Combining the CDR3 with reference TRBV29-1 and TRBJ2-4 gives the whole variable domain SAVISQKPSRDICQRGTSLTIQCQVDSQVTMMFWYRQQPGQSLTLIATANQGSEATYESGFVIDKFPISRPNLTFSTLTVSNMSPEDSSIYLCSVEGTGGNIQYFGAGTRLSVL.

This clonotype was found a few times. The rearrangement uses TRBV5-1 and TRBJ2-3, with D possibly being TRBD1 or TRBD2 (6 bases each). Germline CDR1 reads SGHRS; CDR2 reads YFSETQ. The ends were cut back, 0 bases at V and 5 bases at J, with 16 bases in the middle. This CDR3 spans 16 amino acids. This CDR3 reads CASSLDIGGAGDTQYF. The CDR3 nucleotides are TGCGCCAGCAGCTTGGATATCGGGGGCGCGGGAGATACGCAGTATTTT.

The rearrangement links TRBV18 to TRBJ2-4; D remains ambiguous. The J call may not be correct, given that the DNA end is closer to TRBJ2-7. Germline loops: CDR1 KGHSH, CDR2 LQKENI. The CDR3 covers 15 residues. In DNA, the CDR3 is TGTGCCAGCTCACCACGAGAATTACTCGCCTACGAGCAGTACTTC. Amino acids: CASSPRELLAYEQYF.

This clonotype was observed once. Lacking the conserved final phenylalanine or tryptophan, this CDR3 likely reflects a read error. This chain joins TRBV14 and TRBJ2-7, with 8 nucleotides matching TRBD1. The CDR3 totals 14 residues. Looked up from germline, CDR1 is SGHDN and CDR2 is FVKESK. Unmatched junction bases numbered 2, after V lost 0 bases and J lost 4 bases. In DNA, the CDR3 is TGTGCCAGCAGCCAAGAGGACAGGGCTTACGAGCAGTACTGC. Translating it yields CASSQEDRAYEQYC.

The rearrangement links TRBV20-1 to TRBJ2-5; possibly TRBD1 for D (6 bases). CDR1 and CDR2 (germline): DFQATT, SNEGSKA (reference sequence). Between the trimmed V and J ends, which lost 3 bases and 5 bases, there was a span of 16 bases. This CDR3 has 14 amino acids. The CDR3 region is CSASPHGQGETQYF. Here the CDR3 DNA reads TGCAGTGCTAGCCCCCATGGGCAGGGGGAGACCCAGTACTTC.

The chain combines TRBV7-9 with TRBJ1-4, with TRBD1 as a possible D gene (5 bases). The CDR3 runs to 13 residues. Germline CDR1 and CDR2: SEHNR and FQNEAQ (reference sequence). V was trimmed by 5 bases and J by 11 bases, leaving 15 bases between them. The CDR3 region is CASSTRDLYKLFF. The CDR3 nucleotides are TGTGCCAGCAGCACCCGGGACTTGTATAAACTGTTTTTT.

The genes are TRBV29-1 and TRBJ2-1; 7 nucleotides agree with TRBD1. This CDR3 has 12 residues. Trimming at V came to 5 bases and at J to 8 bases, leaving 6 bases not matched to a gene. The V gene's germline CDR1 is SQVTM and CDR2 ANQGSEA. CDR3 DNA sequence: TGCAGCGTTCTCCCGACAGGGCATGAGCAGTTCTTC. Translation gives CSVLPTGHEQFF.